This TCR beta chain was found in a study of T cell responses to AZD1222 COVID-19 vaccine. This clone was counted a few times. The antigen remains undetermined. From germline, CDR1 is MNHEY and CDR2 SVGAGI. Trimming stripped 6 bases from V and 4 bases from J, with 11 bases between. CDR3 length: 13 amino acids. Some clones are missing from TCRdb's copy, which holds only in-frame ones; the method was immunoSEQ multiplex PCR. The sample comprises under 130,000 clones, 85% to 90% of which are singletons, and around 45% rests with the top ten. Findings and caveats of the study: The study found vaccine-associated CD4 TCRs spanning spike, dominant at 160-218 and 743-854. Only 6 or 7 people who got AZD1222 tested seropositive at baseline. Nearly half of the spike-specific TCRs reportedly recognize variant regions that carry no mutations.

Sample: peripheral blood, taken 28 days after the second AZD1222 dose. The chain combines TRBV6-5 with TRBJ2-3; D gene unclear. The source is an adult who received the AZD1222 COVID-19 vaccine. CDR3 DNA: TGTGCCAGCAGACTATCCGGGTCAGATACGCAGTATTTT. This translates into CASRLSGSDTQYF.